This T cell receptor beta chain was recorded in a study of identical twins. This clonotype was observed a handful of times. Its antigen remains unknown. Study-wide results and caveats: Conclusions were based on cross-sectional statistical analysis, without following the same donors. The models gave estimates that fell short of the out-of-frame TCR alpha sharing seen in monozygotic twins.

TCRdb reprocessed the 5' RACE reads with MiXCR, giving one entry per CDR3 protein. The table records roughly 720,000 distinct CDR3 sequences, roughly 18% of them present only once. V was clipped by 2 bases and J by 4 bases, with 21 bases between them. The CDR3 runs 17 residues. This same sample was also taken into another study, of T cells expressing NK-cell markers.

Sequenced: PBMCs. This TCR came from a woman aged 18-30 years in good health. The chain has TRBV12-3 or TRBV12-4 and TRBJ2-7, with D perhaps matching TRBD1 (6 bases). The CDR3 region has the DNA TGTGCCAGCAGTTTATGGTCCCAGGGCAGGGGTCCTTACGAGCAGTACTTC. Protein sequence: CASSLWSQGRGPYEQYF.